This TCR beta chain was documented in a study of regulatory T cells in long-lasting Graves disease. This clonotype was seen repeatedly, ten times or more. The antigen is not known. Indicated time point: persistent/refractory GD, antithyroid drugs over 5 years with positive TRAb. The authors made the TCR library using RNA they extracted from PBMCs. Patients met American Thyroid Association criteria for Graves' disease. Notes on the study in general: Persistent Graves' patients possessed reduced TCR diversity relative to recently diagnosed ones.

iRepertoire HTBI primers and Arm-PCR of CDR3 regions built TCR beta libraries. As processed by the authors: Segment identification across samples yielded 62 TRBV and about 13 TRBJ segments. A single record per CDR3 protein comes from TCRdb applying MiXCR to the multiplex PCR reads. The V and J calls, along with clone size, are taken from TCRdb and not from the paper's own processing. Of 400,000 to 500,000 distinct CDR3 sequences in the sample, less than 25% were seen once. The specimen was peripheral blood mononuclear cells (PBMCs), collected when the disease was refractory, from a patient treated with antithyroid drugs. This TCR was sampled from a female donor with Graves disease.

The CDR3 region is CASGGAQETQYF. The DNA for the CDR3 is TGTGCCAGCGGGGGTGCCCAAGAGACCCAGTACTTC. The genes are TRBV11-2 and TRBJ2-5, with D possibly called TRBD1 or TRBD2 (5 bases each). The CDR3 has 12 amino acids. Germline V gene lookup returns CDR1 SGHAT and CDR2 FQNNGV. V lost 8 bases to trimming and J lost 1 base, with 8 bases between them.